A single sample gave rise to the 6 T cell receptor beta chains below, sequenced in a study of blood T cell repertoires in COVID-19. Repertoires were generated with immunoSEQ multiplex PCR, while TCRdb's copy carries only in-frame clones and drops some. This sample has around 42,000 clones, with roughly 84% found just once. Source material: peripheral blood. All receptors derive from a human donor in a cohort sampled during active COVID-19.

Written as DNA, the CDR3 is TGTGCCAGCAGCTTAGAGGGGGCGGGGGATACGCAGTATTTT. Translation gives CASSLEGAGDTQYF. The gene calls are TRBV7-6 and TRBJ2-3, with D possibly matching TRBD1 (7 bases). There are 14 residues in the CDR3. V lost 1 base, J lost 6 bases, and 11 bases lay in between. The germline V gene encodes CDR1 SGHVS and CDR2 FNYEAQ. Full variable domain (remainder filled in from reference TRBV7-6 and TRBJ2-3): GAGVSQSPRYKVTKRGQDVALRCDPISGHVSLYWYRQALGQGPEFLTYFNYEAQQDKSGLPNDRFSAERPEGSISTLTIQRTEQRDSAMYRCASSLEGAGDTQYFGPGTRLTVL.

By share, this clone ranks as medium-sized. This chain links TRBV3-1 (or the pseudogene TRBV3-2) with TRBJ2-2; D possibly corresponds to TRBD1 (5 bases). The CDR3 spans 14 residues. Germline CDR1 reads LGHDT; CDR2 reads YNNKEL (reference sequence). V lost 1 base to trimming and J lost 6 bases, with 9 bases between them. The CDR3 loop is CASSQGRGSGELFF. CDR3 bases: TGTGCCAGCAGCCAAGGAAGGGGCTCCGGGGAGCTGTTTTTT.

This chain links TRBV5-1 with TRBJ2-3; 10 bases agree with TRBD2. Germline V gene lookup returns CDR1 SGHRS and CDR2 YFSETQ. V lost 4 bases to trimming and J lost 3 bases; unmatched junction nucleotides: 5. CDR3 size: 15 residues. The CDR3 sequence: CASSPVAGGTDTQYF. The CDR3 DNA sequence: TGCGCCAGCAGCCCCGTAGCGGGGGGAACAGATACGCAGTATTTT.

This chain uses TRBV18 with TRBJ2-4; D not certain. CDR3 length: 14 residues. V was shortened by 3 bases and J by 9 bases, with 15 bases between the two germline ends. Germline V gene lookup returns CDR1 KGHSH and CDR2 LQKENI. The CDR3 spells CASSPSANNGIQYF. The DNA of the CDR3 is TGTGCCAGCTCACCCAGTGCCAATAATGGCATTCAGTACTTC.

This sequence joins TRBV11-2 and TRBJ2-3; D is ambiguous. From germline, CDR1 is SGHAT and CDR2 FQNNGV. Trimming left V 3 bases short and J 4 bases short, with 8 bases between. The CDR3 is 13 residues long. Here the CDR3 reads CASSFQEADTQYF. DNA for the CDR3: TGTGCCAGCAGCTTCCAGGAAGCAGATACGCAGTATTTT.

The V call is TRBV3-1 (or the pseudogene TRBV3-2), the J call TRBJ1-4; D is unresolved. The CDR3 consists of 13 residues. Looked up from germline, CDR1 is LGHDT and CDR2 is YNNKEL (reference sequence). V dropped 4 bases and J dropped 8 bases, with 11 bases sitting between them. The CDR3 region is CASSPEGGEKLFF. In nucleotides, the CDR3 is TGTGCCAGCAGCCCGGAGGGCGGGGAAAAACTGTTTTTT.